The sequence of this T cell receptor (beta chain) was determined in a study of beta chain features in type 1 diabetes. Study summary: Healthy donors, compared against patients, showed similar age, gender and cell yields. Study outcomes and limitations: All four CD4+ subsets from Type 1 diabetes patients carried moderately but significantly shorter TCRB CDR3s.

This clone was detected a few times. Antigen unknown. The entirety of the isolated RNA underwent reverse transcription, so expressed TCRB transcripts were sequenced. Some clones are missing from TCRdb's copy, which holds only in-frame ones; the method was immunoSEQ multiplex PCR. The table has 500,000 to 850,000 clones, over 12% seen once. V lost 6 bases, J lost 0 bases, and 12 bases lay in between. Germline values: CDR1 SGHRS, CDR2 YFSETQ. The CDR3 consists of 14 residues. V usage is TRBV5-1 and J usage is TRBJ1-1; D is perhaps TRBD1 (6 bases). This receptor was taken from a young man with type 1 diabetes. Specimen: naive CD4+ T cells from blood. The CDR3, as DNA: TGCGCCAGCACCGGACAGCCGATGAACACTGAAGCTTTCTTT. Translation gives CASTGQPMNTEAFF.